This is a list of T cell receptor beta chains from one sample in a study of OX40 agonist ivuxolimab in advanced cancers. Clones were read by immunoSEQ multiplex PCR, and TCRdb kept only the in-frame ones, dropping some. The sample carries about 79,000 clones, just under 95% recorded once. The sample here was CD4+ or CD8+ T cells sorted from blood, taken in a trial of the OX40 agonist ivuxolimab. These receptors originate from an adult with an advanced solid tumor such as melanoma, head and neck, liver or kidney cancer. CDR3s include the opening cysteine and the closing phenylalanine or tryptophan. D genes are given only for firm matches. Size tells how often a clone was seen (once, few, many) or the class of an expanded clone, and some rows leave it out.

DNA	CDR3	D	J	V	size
TGTGCCAGCAGCCCCGACAGGGCCTTCACCGGGGAGCTGTTTTTT	CASSPDRAFTGELFF	TRBD1	TRBJ2-2	TRBV11-3	-
TGTGCCAGCAGTAAAGGGGGAGATACGCAGTATTTT	CASSKGGDTQYF	-	TRBJ2-3	TRBV4-2	few
TGTGCCAGCAGCTTATGGGGTCAGCAGTCTCCTGGAAACACCATATATTTT	CASSLWGQQSPGNTIYF	-	TRBJ1-3	TRBV7-2	-
TGTGCCAGTATCGGAGGGTCTGAAGCTTTCTTT	CASIGGSEAFF	-	TRBJ1-1	TRBV19	-
TGTGCCAGCAGTGACATCGCGGGGGGCCTCACAGATACGCAGTATTTT	CASSDIAGGLTDTQYF	TRBD2	TRBJ2-3	TRBV6-4	-
TGTGCCAGCAGTTCCGGGACACTAGGCACAGATACGCAGTATTTT	CASSSGTLGTDTQYF	-	TRBJ2-3	TRBV27	-
TGTGCCAGCAGCCAACAGTTAACTACTCAAGAGACCCAGTACTTC	CASSQQLTTQETQYF	-	TRBJ2-5	TRBV14	-
TGTGCCAGCAGCCCGGCCGGGCGGGGAGACACTGAAGCTTTCTTT	CASSPAGRGDTEAFF	-	TRBJ1-1	TRBV5-4	-
TGCGCCAGCAGCTTCGGGACAGTTGGGAACACTGAAGCTTTCTTT	CASSFGTVGNTEAFF	TRBD1	TRBJ1-1	TRBV5-1	-
TGTGCCAGCAGTGGCTCAGGGTACTACGAGCAGTACTTC	CASSGSGYYEQYF	-	TRBJ2-7	TRBV6-5	-
TGTGCCAGCAGCCAAATCGCAGGAATGGATTCACCCCTCCACTTT	CASSQIAGMDSPLHF	-	TRBJ1-6	TRBV16	-
TGTGCCAGCAGCTTAGGAGCAGGGAACACCGGGGAGCTGTTTTTT	CASSLGAGNTGELFF	-	TRBJ2-2	TRBV11-2	-